The TCR beta chain described here comes from a study of cytomegalovirus exposure and HLA in healthy donors. The primer mix had 60 Vbeta and 13 Jbeta primers. TCRdb's table, derived via immunoSEQ multiplex PCR, lists solely in-frame clones and lacks some. The table has over 90,000 clones, approximately 75% seen once. By proportion, this clone is medium-sized (0.01 to 0.1%). CDR3 length: 16 amino acids. Germline values: CDR1 SGHNT, CDR2 YYREEE (reference sequence). V was pared by 4 bases and J by 1 base, with 10 bases of the junction left unmatched. Sequences were obtained from PBMCs. The gene calls are TRBV5-4 and TRBJ2-5; 7 bases fit TRBD1. This receptor was obtained from a woman aged 70-85 years in good health and CMV-seropositive. This chain's CDR3 is CASSVPTGTAQETQYF. As DNA, the CDR3 is TGTGCCAGCAGCGTCCCGACGGGGACAGCCCAAGAGACCCAGTACTTC. Drawing the rest from reference TRBV5-4 and TRBJ2-5, the complete variable domain is ETGVTQSPTHLIKTRGQQVTLRCSSQSGHNTVSWYQQALGQGPQFIFQYYREEENGRGNFPPRFSGLQFPNYSSELNVNALELDDSALYLCASSVPTGTAQETQYFGPGTRLLVL.